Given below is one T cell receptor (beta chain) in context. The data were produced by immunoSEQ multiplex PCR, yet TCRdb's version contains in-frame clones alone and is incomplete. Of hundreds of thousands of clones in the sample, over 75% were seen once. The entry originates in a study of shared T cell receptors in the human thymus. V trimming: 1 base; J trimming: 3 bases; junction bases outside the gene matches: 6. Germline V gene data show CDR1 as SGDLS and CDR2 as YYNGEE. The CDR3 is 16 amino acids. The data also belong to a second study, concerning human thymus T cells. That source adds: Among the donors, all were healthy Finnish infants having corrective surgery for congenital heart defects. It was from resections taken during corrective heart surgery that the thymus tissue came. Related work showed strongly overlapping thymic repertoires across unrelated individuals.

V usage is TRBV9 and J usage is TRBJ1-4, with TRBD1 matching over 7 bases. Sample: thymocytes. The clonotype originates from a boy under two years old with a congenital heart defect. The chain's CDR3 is CASSVRGTGANEKLFF. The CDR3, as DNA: TGTGCCAGCAGCGTAAGGGGAACAGGGGCTAATGAAAAACTGTTTTTT.